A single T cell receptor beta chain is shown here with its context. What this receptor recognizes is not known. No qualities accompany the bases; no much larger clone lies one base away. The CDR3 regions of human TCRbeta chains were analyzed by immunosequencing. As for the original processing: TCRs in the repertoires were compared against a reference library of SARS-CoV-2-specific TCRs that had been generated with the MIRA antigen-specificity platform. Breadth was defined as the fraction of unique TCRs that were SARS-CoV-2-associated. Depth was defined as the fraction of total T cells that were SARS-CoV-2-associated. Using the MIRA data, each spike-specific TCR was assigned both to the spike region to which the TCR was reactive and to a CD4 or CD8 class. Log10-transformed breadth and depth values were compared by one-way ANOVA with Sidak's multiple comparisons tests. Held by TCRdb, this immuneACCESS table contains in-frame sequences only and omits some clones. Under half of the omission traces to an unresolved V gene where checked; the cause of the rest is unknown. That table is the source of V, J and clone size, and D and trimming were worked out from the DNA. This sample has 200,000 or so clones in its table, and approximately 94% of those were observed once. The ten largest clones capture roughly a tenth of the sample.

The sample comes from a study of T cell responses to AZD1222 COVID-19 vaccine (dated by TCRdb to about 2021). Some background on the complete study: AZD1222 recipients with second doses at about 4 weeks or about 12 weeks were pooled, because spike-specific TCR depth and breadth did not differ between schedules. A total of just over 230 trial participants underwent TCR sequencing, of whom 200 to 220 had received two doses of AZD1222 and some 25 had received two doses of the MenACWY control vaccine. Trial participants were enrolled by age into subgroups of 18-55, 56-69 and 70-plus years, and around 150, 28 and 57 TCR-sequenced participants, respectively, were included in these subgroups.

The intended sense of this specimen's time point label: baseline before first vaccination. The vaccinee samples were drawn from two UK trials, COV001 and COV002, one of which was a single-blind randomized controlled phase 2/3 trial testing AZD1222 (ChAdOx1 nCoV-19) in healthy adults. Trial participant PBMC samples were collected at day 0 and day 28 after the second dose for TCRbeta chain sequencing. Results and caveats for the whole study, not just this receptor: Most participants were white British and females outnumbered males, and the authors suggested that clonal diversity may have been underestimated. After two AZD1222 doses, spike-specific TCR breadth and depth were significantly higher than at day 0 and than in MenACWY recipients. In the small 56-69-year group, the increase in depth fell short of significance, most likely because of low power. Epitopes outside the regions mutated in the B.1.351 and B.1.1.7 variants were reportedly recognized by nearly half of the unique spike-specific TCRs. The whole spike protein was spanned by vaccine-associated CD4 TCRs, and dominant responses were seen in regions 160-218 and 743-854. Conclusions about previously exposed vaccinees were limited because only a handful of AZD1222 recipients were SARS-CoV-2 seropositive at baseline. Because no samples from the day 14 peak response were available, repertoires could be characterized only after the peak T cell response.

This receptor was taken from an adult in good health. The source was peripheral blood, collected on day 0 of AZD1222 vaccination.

The CDR3 is CAWRGRLAGVDEQFF. DNA sequence: TGTGCCTGGAGGGGGAGACTAGCGGGAGTCGATGAGCAGTTCTTC. Recombination connected TRBV30 to TRBJ2-1, with 12 bases aligning to TRBD2. Reading from cysteine to phenylalanine, the CDR3 counts 15 amino acids. This entry keeps only the CDR3 DNA: 45 bases, framed from base 1. CDR1 is given as GTSNPN and CDR2 as SVGIG, both from the germline V gene (reference sequence). The junction shows trimming of 3 bases on V and 8 bases on J, and the gene matches do not reach 8 bases of it. The CDR3, completed at both ends by the reference TRBV30 and TRBJ2-1 genes, gives the full variable domain SQTIHQWPATLVQPVGSPLSLECTVEGTSNPNLYWYRQAAGRGLQLLFYSVGIGQISSEVPQNLSASRPQDRQFILSSKKLLLSDSGFYLCAWRGRLAGVDEQFFGPGTRLTVL.